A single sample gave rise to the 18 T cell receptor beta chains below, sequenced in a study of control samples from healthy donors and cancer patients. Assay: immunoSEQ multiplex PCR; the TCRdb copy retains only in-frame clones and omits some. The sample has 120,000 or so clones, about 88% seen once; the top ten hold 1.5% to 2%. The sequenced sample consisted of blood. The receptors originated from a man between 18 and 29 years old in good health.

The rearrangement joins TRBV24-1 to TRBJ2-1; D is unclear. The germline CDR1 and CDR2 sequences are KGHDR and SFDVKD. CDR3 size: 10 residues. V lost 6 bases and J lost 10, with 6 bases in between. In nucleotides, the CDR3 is TGTGCCACCAGTACGGCAGAGCAGTTCTTC. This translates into CATSTAEQFF.

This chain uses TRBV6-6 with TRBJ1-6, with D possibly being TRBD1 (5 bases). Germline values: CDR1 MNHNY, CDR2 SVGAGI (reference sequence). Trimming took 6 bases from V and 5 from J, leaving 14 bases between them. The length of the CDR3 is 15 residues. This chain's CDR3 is CASSPRGLNNSPLHF. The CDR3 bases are TGTGCCAGCAGCCCAAGGGGCCTCAATAATTCACCCCTCCACTTT.

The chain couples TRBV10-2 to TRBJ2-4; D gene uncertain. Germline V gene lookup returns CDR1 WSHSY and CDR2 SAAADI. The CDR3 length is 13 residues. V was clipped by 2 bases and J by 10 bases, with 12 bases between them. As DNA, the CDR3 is TGCGCCAGCAGTGAGGGTCCGCCTCGGATTCAGTACTTC. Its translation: CASSEGPPRIQYF.

The CDR3 nucleotides are TGTGCCACCAGCCGCCCACAGGGTATCTATGGCTACACCTTC. This translates into CATSRPQGIYGYTF. J is TRBJ1-2 and V is TRBV15, with D maybe TRBD1 (6 bases). Per the germline V gene, CDR1 is LNHNV and CDR2 is YYDKDF (reference sequence). This CDR3 contains 14 residues. Trimming stripped 5 bases from V and 4 bases from J, with 14 bases between.

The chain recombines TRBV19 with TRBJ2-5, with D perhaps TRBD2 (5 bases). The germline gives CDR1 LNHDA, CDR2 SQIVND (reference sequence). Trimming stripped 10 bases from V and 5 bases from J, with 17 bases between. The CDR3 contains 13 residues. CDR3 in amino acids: CATCLTGLETQYF. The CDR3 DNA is TGTGCCACCTGTCTTACGGGATTGGAGACCCAGTACTTC.

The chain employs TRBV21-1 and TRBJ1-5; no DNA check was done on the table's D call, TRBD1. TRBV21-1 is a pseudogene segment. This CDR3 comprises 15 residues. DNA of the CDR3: TGTGCCAGCAGCAAAGCACTCCAGGGTGATCAGCCCCAGCATTTT. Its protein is CASSKALQGDQPQHF.

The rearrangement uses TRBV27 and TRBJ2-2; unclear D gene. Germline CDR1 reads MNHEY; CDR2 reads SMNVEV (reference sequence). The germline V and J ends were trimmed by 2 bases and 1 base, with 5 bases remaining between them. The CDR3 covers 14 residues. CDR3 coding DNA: TGTGCCAGCAGTTTAAGCAGGAACACCGGGGAGCTGTTTTTT. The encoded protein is CASSLSRNTGELFF.

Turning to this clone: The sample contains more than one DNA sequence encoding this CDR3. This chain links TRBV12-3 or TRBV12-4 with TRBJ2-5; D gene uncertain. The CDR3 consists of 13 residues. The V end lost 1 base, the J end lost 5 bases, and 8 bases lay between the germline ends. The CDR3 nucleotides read TGTGCCAGCAGTTTAGGGGGATCGGAGACCCAGTACTTC. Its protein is CASSLGGSETQYF.

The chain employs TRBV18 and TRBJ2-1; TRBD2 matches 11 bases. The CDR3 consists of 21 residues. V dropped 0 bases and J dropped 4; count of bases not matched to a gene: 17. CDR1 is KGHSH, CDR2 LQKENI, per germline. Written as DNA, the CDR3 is TGTGCCAGCTCACCACCGACGACCGGGACTAGCGGACGGTTTGCTTACAATGAGCAGTTCTTC. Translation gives CASSPPTTGTSGRFAYNEQFF.

In DNA, the CDR3 is TGTGCCAGCAGTTACTCGACCATTCGGGGCGAGCAGTTCTTC. This encodes CASSYSTIRGEQFF. J is TRBJ2-1 and V is TRBV6-5; D is perhaps TRBD1 or TRBD2 (5 bases each). Germline V gives CDR1 MNHEY, CDR2 SVGAGI. CDR3 length: 14 amino acids. Trimming removed 0 bases at V and 10 bases at J, with 13 bases between.

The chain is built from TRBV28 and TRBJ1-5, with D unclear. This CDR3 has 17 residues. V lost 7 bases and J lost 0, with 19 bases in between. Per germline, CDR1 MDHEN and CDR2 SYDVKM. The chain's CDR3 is CASTPMRTAYSNQPQHF. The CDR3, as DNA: TGTGCCAGCACTCCGATGCGCACAGCCTATAGCAATCAGCCCCAGCATTTT.

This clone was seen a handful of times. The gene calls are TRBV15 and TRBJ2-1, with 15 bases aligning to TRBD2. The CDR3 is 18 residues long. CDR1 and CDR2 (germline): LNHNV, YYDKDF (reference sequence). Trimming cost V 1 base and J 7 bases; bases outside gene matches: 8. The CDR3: CATSRAMPGTSGRNEQFF. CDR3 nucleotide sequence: TGTGCCACCAGCAGAGCCATGCCCGGGACTAGCGGGAGGAATGAGCAGTTCTTC.

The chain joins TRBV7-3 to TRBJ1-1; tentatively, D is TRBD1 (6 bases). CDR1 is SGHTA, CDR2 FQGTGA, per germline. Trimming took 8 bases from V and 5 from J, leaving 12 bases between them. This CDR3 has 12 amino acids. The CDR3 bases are TGTGCCAGCGGGATAGGGGGAACTGAAGCTTTCTTT. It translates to CASGIGGTEAFF.

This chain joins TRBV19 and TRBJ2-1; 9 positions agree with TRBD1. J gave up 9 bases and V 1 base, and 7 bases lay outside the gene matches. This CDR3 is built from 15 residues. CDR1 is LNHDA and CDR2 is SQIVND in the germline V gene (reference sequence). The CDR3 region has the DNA TGTGCCAGTAGTATAGGCGGGACAGGGAGCACTGAGCAGTTCTTC. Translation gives CASSIGGTGSTEQFF.

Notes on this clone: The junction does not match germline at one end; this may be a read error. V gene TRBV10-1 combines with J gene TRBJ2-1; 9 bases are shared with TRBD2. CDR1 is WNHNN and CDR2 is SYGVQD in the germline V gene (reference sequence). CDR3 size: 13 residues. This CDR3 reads CARSRGGGNEQFF. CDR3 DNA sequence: TGCGCCCGCAGCCGCGGGGGGGGGAATGAGCAGTTCTTC.

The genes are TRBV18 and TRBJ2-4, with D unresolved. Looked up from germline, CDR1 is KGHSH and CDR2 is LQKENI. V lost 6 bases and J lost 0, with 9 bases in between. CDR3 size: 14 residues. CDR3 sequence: CASSDPLAKNIQYF. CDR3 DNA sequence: TGTGCCAGCTCTGATCCGTTAGCCAAAAACATTCAGTACTTC.

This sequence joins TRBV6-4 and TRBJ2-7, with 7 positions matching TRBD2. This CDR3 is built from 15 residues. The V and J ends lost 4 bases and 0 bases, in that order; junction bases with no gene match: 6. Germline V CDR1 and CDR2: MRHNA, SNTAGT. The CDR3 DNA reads TGTGCCAGCAGTGTAGAAGCGGGACCCTCCTACGAGCAGTACTTC. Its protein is CASSVEAGPSYEQYF.

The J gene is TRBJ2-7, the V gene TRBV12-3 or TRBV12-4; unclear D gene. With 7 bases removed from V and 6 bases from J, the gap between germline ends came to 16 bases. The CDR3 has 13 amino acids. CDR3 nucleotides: TGTGCCAGCACCCTCCGAGGCAGAACCGAGCAGTACTTC. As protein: CASTLRGRTEQYF.